Below, 17 T cell receptor beta chains from the same sample are listed, as sequenced in a study of cytomegalovirus exposure and HLA in healthy donors. Both 60 Vbeta primers and 13 Jbeta primers went into the PCR. Sequencing was performed with immunoSEQ multiplex PCR; in TCRdb, only in-frame clones are kept and a portion is missing. In the table there are roughly 69,000 clones, about 75% of which are singletons. The specimen was PBMCs. The receptor source for this set is a man younger than 30 in good health and CMV-seronegative.

The chain links TRBV28 to TRBJ1-6; 10 bases align to TRBD1. CDR3 size: 14 residues. CDR1 and CDR2 from the germline V gene are MDHEN and SYDVKM. Trimming took 8 bases from V and 10 from J; bases not matched to a gene: 8. The CDR3 sequence: CASRWDRGESPLHF. The CDR3 DNA follows: TGTGCCAGCCGGTGGGACAGGGGAGAATCACCCCTCCACTTT.

This rearrangement joins TRBV28 to TRBJ2-7, with D perhaps matching TRBD1 (5 bases). The germline V gene encodes CDR1 MDHEN and CDR2 SYDVKM. The V end lost 5 bases, the J end lost 4 bases, and 15 bases lay between the germline ends. This CDR3 region has 14 residues. CDR3: CASSPTRVIYEQYF. For the CDR3, the DNA is TGTGCCAGCAGTCCAACCAGGGTTATATACGAGCAGTACTTC.

CDR3 nucleotides: TGCGCCAGCAGCCCTCTTCAGGGCTTTGATTCACCCCTCCACTTT. Translating gives CASSPLQGFDSPLHF. The chain joins TRBV5-1 to TRBJ1-6, with D possibly being TRBD1 (5 bases). CDR3 size: 15 residues. Germline CDR1 reads SGHRS; CDR2 reads YFSETQ. V gave up 4 bases and J gave up 8 bases, with 16 bases separating them.

V gene TRBV27 combines with J gene TRBJ1-2; the match to TRBD1 covers 9 bases. Germline V gene lookup returns CDR1 MNHEY and CDR2 SMNVEV (reference sequence). V dropped 1 base and J dropped 4; count of bases not matched to a gene: 7. This CDR3 is 16 amino acids long. The CDR3 coding sequence is TGTGCCAGCAGTTTATATTCGACAGGGGGAAGCTATGGCTACACCTTC. Translated, it gives CASSLYSTGGSYGYTF.

The DNA of the CDR3 is TGTGCCAGTACCCCGGGACTAGCGGGGACGCCGGGTAATGAGCAGTTCTTC. Protein sequence: CASTPGLAGTPGNEQFF. This rearrangement joins TRBV19 to TRBJ2-1; 13 bases match TRBD2. V was pared by 7 bases and J by 7 bases, with 13 bases of the junction left unmatched. The CDR3 covers 17 residues. The germline gives CDR1 LNHDA, CDR2 SQIVND (reference sequence).

The chain joins TRBV20-1 to TRBJ2-7; D is ambiguous. V was pared by 1 base and J by 4 bases, with 5 bases between. The CDR3 consists of 11 residues. Looked up from germline, CDR1 is DFQATT and CDR2 is SNEGSKA (reference sequence). CDR3 amino acids: CSARAQYEQYF. The CDR3 bases are TGCAGTGCTAGAGCCCAGTACGAGCAGTACTTC.

CDR3 DNA sequence: TGCGCCAGCAGCCGAGACAGGGGTTATACCGGGGAGCTGTTTTTT. Its protein is CASSRDRGYTGELFF. This chain joins TRBV5-1 and TRBJ2-2; 8 bases are shared with TRBD1. This CDR3 spans 15 amino acids. The germline V gene encodes CDR1 SGHRS and CDR2 YFSETQ. Unmatched junction bases numbered 7, after V lost 4 bases and J lost 5 bases.

J is TRBJ2-7 and V is TRBV2; 9 bases are a match to TRBD1. V shed 6 bases and J 3 bases; nucleotides not matched to a gene: 9. Germline-derived CDR1 and CDR2 are SNHLY and FYNNEI. The CDR3 sequence is 15 residues long. CDR3 in amino acids: CASRDRGYLNYEQYV. The CDR3 DNA reads TGTGCCAGCAGAGACAGGGGGTACCTAAACTACGAGCAGTACGTC.

This chain joins TRBV15 and TRBJ2-1, with D tentatively TRBD1 (5 bases). The V gene lost 1 base and the J gene lost 5 bases, with 9 bases spanning the gap. CDR3 length equals 14 residues. Germline V lookup: CDR1 LNHNV, CDR2 YYDKDF (reference sequence). Here the CDR3 reads CATSRGGNDNEQFF. Here the CDR3 DNA reads TGTGCCACCAGCAGAGGGGGCAATGACAATGAGCAGTTCTTC.

This chain uses TRBV7-9 with TRBJ2-1; TRBD2 might be the D (6 bases). Trimming removed 7 bases from V and 5 bases from J, with 12 bases in between. The germline V gene encodes CDR1 SEHNR and CDR2 FQNEAQ (reference sequence). CDR3 size: 13 residues. The CDR3 protein is CASNGGGHNEQFF. In DNA form, the CDR3 reads TGTGCCAGCAACGGCGGAGGGCACAATGAGCAGTTCTTC.

J is TRBJ2-3 and V is TRBV15, with a possible D match to TRBD1 (6 bases). Germline CDR1 is LNHNV and CDR2 is YYDKDF (reference sequence). Trimming took 1 base from V and 2 from J, leaving 10 bases between them. The CDR3 loop spans 15 amino acids. The CDR3: CATSRAQGHTDTQYF. The DNA for the CDR3 is TGTGCCACCAGCAGAGCACAGGGACACACAGATACGCAGTATTTT. Full variable domain (missing parts from reference TRBV15 and TRBJ2-3): DAMVIQNPRYQVTQFGKPVTLSCSQTLNHNVMYWYQQKSSQAPKLLFHYYDKDFNNEADTPDNFQSRRPNTSFCFLDIRSPGLGDTAMYLCATSRAQGHTDTQYFGPGTRLTVL.

This chain connects TRBV29-1 to TRBJ2-1; the match to TRBD1 covers 8 bases. The CDR3 spans 13 residues. The V gene end was trimmed by 1 base and the J gene end by 8 bases; junction bases not matched to a gene: 4. The germline CDR1 and CDR2 sequences are SQVTM and ANQGSEA. The CDR3 DNA reads TGCAGCGTTGAAGGGACAGGGAGTCATGAGCAGTTCTTC. Protein product: CSVEGTGSHEQFF.

The V call is TRBV30, the J call TRBJ2-2; TRBD1 agrees at 8 bases. Germline V gene lookup returns CDR1 GTSNPN and CDR2 SVGIG (reference sequence). The CDR3 contains 15 residues. Trimming removed 4 bases from V and 0 bases from J; junction bases left unmatched: 4. This CDR3 reads CAWNRGESNTGELFF. CDR3 sequence (DNA): TGTGCCTGGAACAGGGGGGAGTCGAACACCGGGGAGCTGTTTTTT.

This clone was found once. The chain combines TRBV27 with TRBJ2-5, with 10 bases matching TRBD2. Germline trimming cut 4 bases from V and 5 bases from J; bases unmatched to any gene: 4. CDR1 and CDR2 from the germline V gene are MNHEY and SMNVEV (reference sequence). The CDR3 has 14 amino acids. CDR3 coding DNA: TGTGCCAGCAGTTACAAGCGGGGGGGGGAGACCCAGTACTTC. Amino acids: CASSYKRGGETQYF.

The table lists this clone with a count of one. The V and J genes are TRBV29-1 and TRBJ1-1, with TRBD1 as a possible D gene (6 bases). The CDR3 has 12 amino acids. V lost 5 bases and J lost 10, with 17 bases in between. CDR1 is SQVTM and CDR2 is ANQGSEA in the germline V gene. For the CDR3, the DNA is TGCAGCGTTATACAGGGTCGGGATGTAGCTTTCTTT. It is translated as CSVIQGRDVAFF.

V gene TRBV19 combines with J gene TRBJ2-7; perhaps TRBD1 as D (6 bases). The CDR3 contains 14 residues. Per germline, CDR1 LNHDA and CDR2 SQIVND (reference sequence). V lost 6 bases and J 0 bases, leaving 12 bases between the germline ends. In nucleotides, the CDR3 is TGTGCCAGTAGACCTCAGGGGAGCTCCTACGAGCAGTACTTC. Protein sequence: CASRPQGSSYEQYF.

This clone was picked up a small number of times. The chain employs TRBV28 and TRBJ1-2; 7 nucleotides agree with TRBD1. The CDR3 loop spans 14 amino acids. Germline assignment: CDR1 MDHEN and CDR2 SYDVKM. V lost 5 bases and J lost 6; bases outside the gene matches: 9. The CDR3 nucleotides are TGTGCCAGCAGTCAGCCGACAGGGATAGATGGCTACACCTTC. Its translation is CASSQPTGIDGYTF.